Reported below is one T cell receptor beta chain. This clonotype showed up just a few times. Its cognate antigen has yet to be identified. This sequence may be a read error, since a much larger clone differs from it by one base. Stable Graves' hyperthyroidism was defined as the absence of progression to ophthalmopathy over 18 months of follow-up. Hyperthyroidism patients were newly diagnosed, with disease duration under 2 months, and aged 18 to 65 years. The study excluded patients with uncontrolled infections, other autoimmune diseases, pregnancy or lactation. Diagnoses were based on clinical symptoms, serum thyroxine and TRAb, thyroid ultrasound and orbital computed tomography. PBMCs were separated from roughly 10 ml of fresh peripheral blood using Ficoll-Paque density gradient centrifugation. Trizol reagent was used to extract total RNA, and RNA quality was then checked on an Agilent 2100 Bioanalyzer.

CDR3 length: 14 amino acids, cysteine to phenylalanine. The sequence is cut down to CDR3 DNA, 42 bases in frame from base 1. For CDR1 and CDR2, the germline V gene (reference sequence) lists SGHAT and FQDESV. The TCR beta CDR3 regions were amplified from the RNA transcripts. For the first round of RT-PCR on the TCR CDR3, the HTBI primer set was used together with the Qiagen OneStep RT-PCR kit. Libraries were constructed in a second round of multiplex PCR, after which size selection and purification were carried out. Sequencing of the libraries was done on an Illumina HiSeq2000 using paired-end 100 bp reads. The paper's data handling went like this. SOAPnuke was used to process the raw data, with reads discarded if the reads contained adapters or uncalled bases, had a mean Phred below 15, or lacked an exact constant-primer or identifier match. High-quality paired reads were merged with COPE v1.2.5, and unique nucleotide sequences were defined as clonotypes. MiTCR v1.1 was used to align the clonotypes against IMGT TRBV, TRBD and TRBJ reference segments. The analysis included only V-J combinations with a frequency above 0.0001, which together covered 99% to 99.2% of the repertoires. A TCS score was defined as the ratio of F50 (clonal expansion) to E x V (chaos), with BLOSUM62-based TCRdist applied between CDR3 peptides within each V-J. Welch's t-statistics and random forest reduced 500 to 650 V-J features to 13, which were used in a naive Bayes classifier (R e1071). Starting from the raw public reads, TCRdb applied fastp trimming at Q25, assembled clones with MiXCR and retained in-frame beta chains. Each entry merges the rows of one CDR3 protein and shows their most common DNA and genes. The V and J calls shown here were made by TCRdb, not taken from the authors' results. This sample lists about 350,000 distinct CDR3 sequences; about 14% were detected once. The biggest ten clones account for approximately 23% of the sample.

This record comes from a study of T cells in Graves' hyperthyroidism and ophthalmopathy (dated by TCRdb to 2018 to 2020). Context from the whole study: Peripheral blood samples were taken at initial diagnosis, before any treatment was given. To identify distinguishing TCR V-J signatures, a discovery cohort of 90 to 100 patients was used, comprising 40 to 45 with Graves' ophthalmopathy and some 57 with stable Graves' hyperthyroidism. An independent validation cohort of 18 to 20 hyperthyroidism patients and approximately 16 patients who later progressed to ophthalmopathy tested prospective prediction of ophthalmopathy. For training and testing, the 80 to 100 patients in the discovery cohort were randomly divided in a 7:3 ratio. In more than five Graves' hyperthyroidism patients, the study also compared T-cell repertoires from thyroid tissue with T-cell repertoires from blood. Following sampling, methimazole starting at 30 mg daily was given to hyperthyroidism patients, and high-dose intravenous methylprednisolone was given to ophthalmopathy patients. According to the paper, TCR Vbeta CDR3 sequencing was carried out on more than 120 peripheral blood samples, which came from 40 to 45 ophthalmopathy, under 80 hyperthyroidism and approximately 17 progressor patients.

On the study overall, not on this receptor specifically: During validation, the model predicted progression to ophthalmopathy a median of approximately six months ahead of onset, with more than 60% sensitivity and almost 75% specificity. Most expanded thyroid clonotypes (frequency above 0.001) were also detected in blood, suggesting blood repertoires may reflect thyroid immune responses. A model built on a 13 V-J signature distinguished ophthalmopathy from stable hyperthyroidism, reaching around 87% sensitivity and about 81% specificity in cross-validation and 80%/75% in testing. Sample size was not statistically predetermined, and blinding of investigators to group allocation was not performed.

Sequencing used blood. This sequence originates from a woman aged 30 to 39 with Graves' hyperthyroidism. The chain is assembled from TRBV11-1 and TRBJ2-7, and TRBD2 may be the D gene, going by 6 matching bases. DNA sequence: TGTGCCAGCAGTTTTAGCGGAAATACCTACGAGCGGTACTTC. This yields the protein CASSFSGNTYERYF. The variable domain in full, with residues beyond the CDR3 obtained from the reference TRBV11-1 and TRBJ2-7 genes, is EAEVAQSPRYKITEKSQAVAFWCDPISGHATLYWYRQILGQGPELLVQFQDESVVDDSQLPKDRFSAERLKGVDSTLKIQPAELGDSAMYLCASSFSGNTYERYFGPGTRLTVT.